This T cell receptor (beta chain) emerged from a study of blood T cell repertoires in COVID-19. The wider study: Specimens from acute and convalescent COVID-19 originated in the United States, Italy and Spain.

Germline V gene lookup returns CDR1 LGHDT and CDR2 YNNKEL (reference sequence). The CDR3 covers 17 residues. V shed 1 base and J shed 2 bases, with 15 bases lying between them. Shortly before study entry, within 2 weeks, exposed participants had met a COVID-19 case. Per the original data handling: Reference gene primer amplification in the assay estimated nucleated cell counts. Method: immunoSEQ multiplex PCR; TCRdb's copy keeps in-frame clones and lacks some. For V, J and clone size, that table is used; D and trimming come from the DNA. The profile shows roughly 380,000 clones, around nine tenths of them singletons.

Sequenced sample: PBMCs or T cells enriched from blood (not recorded which). This clonotype originated in a woman under 40 who had been exposed to COVID-19. The gene calls are TRBV3-1 (or the pseudogene TRBV3-2) and TRBJ2-4; weak D call: TRBD2 (6 bases). CDR3 sequence (DNA): TGTGCCAGCAGCCAAGCCGTAGTAGGAGGGTCCAAAAACATTCAGTACTTC. Its translation: CASSQAVVGGSKNIQYF.